What follows are 27 T cell receptor beta chains derived from one specimen sequenced in a study of post-analysis software for immune sequencing data. Findings and caveats of the study: When patients were compared with controls, five TRBV segments were more frequent, TRBV5-6, TRBV5-1 and TRBV20-1 among them.

Unique molecular identifiers were built into the TCR beta cDNA libraries. TCRdb re-analysed the PCR reads in MiXCR, keeping a single row per CDR3 protein. The sample lists roughly 430,000 distinct CDR3 sequences; more than 30% were seen once. Antigens of these TCRs are unknown. The sequencing sample was made of blood. Receptors originate from a girl aged 2 to 10 with multiple sclerosis.

This clonotype was found a few times. The chain combines TRBV5-1 with TRBJ1-1; possible D gene TRBD1, 5 bases. V lost 2 bases and J 0 bases, leaving 8 bases between the germline ends. The germline V gene has CDR1 SGHRS and CDR2 YFSETQ. The CDR3 is 14 residues long. The CDR3 DNA reads TGCGCCAGCAGCTTACAGGTTATGAACACTGAAGCTTTCTTT. Amino acid sequence: CASSLQVMNTEAFF.

The V gene is TRBV29-1, the J gene TRBJ1-1; 7 nucleotides agree with TRBD1. Germline V gene data show CDR1 as SQVTM and CDR2 as ANQGSEA. The CDR3 covers 15 residues. V gave up 2 bases and J gave up 1 base; unmatched junction bases: 7. CDR3 amino acids: CSVEYMGQRNTEAFF. The CDR3 nucleotides read TGCAGCGTTGAATATATGGGACAGCGGAACACTGAAGCTTTCTTT.

In this sample, this clonotype turned up a few times. As DNA, the CDR3 is TGCAGTGCTGGTGACAGCTACGAGCAGTACTTC. It specifies CSAGDSYEQYF. This chain uses TRBV20-1 with TRBJ2-5; D is possibly TRBD1 (5 bases). Near its end, the DNA agrees better with TRBJ2-7, so the J call may be wrong. Per the germline V gene, CDR1 is DFQATT and CDR2 is SNEGSKA (reference sequence). The length of the CDR3 is 11 residues.

V usage is TRBV20-1 and J usage is TRBJ1-5; D unclear. The CDR3 totals 14 residues. The V gene's germline CDR1 is DFQATT and CDR2 SNEGSKA (reference sequence). The V end lost 1 base, the J end lost 0 bases, and 7 bases lay between the germline ends. CDR3 nucleotides: TGCAGTGCTAGAGTAGTAAATAGCAATCAGCCCCAGCATTTT. Translating it yields CSARVVNSNQPQHF.

This clonotype was seen a few times. J is TRBJ1-5 and V is TRBV6-5; a possible D gene is TRBD1 (5 bases). V gave up 0 bases and J gave up 4 bases, with 10 bases separating them. Germline CDR1 and CDR2: MNHEY and SVGAGI. This CDR3 spans 15 amino acids. This CDR3 reads CASSYSRQGNQPQHF. The DNA for the CDR3 is TGTGCCAGCAGTTACTCGAGGCAGGGTAATCAGCCCCAGCATTTT.

This clonotype was found many times. The rearrangement uses TRBV6-5 and TRBJ2-3; 12 bases align to TRBD2. The CDR3 has 16 residues. Trimming removed 5 bases from V and 1 base from J; junction bases left unmatched: 4. Germline V gene sequence: CDR1 MNHEY, CDR2 SVGAGI. CDR3 residues: CASSPRTSGGTDTQYF. CDR3 nucleotide sequence: TGTGCCAGCAGTCCGCGGACTAGCGGGGGCACAGATACGCAGTATTTT.

This clonotype was detected once. The V call is TRBV5-5, the J call TRBJ2-4; 8 bases are a match to TRBD1. V gave up 1 base and J gave up 2 bases; unmatched junction bases: 5. The CDR3 spans 16 residues. Germline V gene lookup returns CDR1 SGHKS and CDR2 YYEKEE (reference sequence). The CDR3 reads CASSLRTGYTKNIQYF. CDR3 sequence (DNA): TGTGCCAGCAGCTTGCGGACAGGGTATACCAAAAACATTCAGTACTTC. The full variable domain, completed using reference TRBV5-5 and TRBJ2-4, is DAGVTQSPTHLIKTRGQQVTLRCSPISGHKSVSWYQQVLGQGPQFIFQYYEKEERGRGNFPDRFSARQFPNYSSELNVNALLLGDSALYLCASSLRTGYTKNIQYFGAGTRLSVL.

The chain is built from TRBV3-1 and TRBJ2-4, with D possibly TRBD1 on 6 matching bases. The CDR3 runs 17 residues. The germline V and J ends were trimmed by 1 base and 1 base, with 14 bases remaining between them. Germline V lookup: CDR1 LGHDT, CDR2 YNNKEL (reference sequence). The CDR3, as DNA: TGTGCCAGCAGCCAAGGGGGGCCTTATGCTGCCAAAAACATTCAGTACTTC. This gives the protein CASSQGGPYAAKNIQYF.

The genes are TRBV12-3 or TRBV12-4 and TRBJ2-1; TRBD2 matches 13 bases. The CDR3 has 15 residues. V dropped 2 bases and J dropped 5; count of bases not matched to a gene: 0. In DNA, the CDR3 is TGTGCCAGCAGTTTAACTAGCGGGAGGGACAATGAGCAGTTCTTC. Translated: CASSLTSGRDNEQFF.

The chain employs TRBV29-1 and TRBJ2-5; D uncertain. Germline values: CDR1 SQVTM, CDR2 ANQGSEA. The CDR3 has 12 amino acids. Trimming left V 6 bases short and J 5 bases short, with 13 bases between. The CDR3 sequence is CSVETARETQYF. The CDR3 DNA sequence: TGCAGCGTCGAGACTGCACGGGAGACCCAGTACTTC.

In this sample, this clonotype turned up a few times. The rearrangement links TRBV29-1 to TRBJ2-1; D is perhaps TRBD1 (5 bases). The germline CDR1 and CDR2 sequences are SQVTM and ANQGSEA. V shed 4 bases and J shed 6 bases, with 10 bases lying between them. The CDR3 extends over 12 amino acids. The CDR3 DNA is TGCAGCGTTGTTAGGGGTGGCAATGAGCAGTTCTTC. Residues: CSVVRGGNEQFF.

J is TRBJ2-3 and V is TRBV5-4, with 10 bases matching TRBD2. The J segment lost 8 bases and the V segment lost 2 bases, leaving 8 bases of the junction unmatched. The CDR3 runs to 15 residues. CDR1 SGHNT and CDR2 YYREEE come from the germline V gene (reference sequence). The CDR3 reads CASSLGLAVSGTQYF. Written as DNA, the CDR3 is TGTGCCAGCAGCTTAGGACTAGCGGTTTCGGGTACGCAGTATTTT.

The chain employs TRBV10-2 and TRBJ2-7; perhaps TRBD1 as D (6 bases). Trimming pared 2 bases from V and 6 bases from J, leaving 11 bases between. The CDR3 extends over 13 amino acids. Germline loops: CDR1 WSHSY, CDR2 SAAADI. CDR3 loop: CASSETPGAEQYF. The DNA for the CDR3 is TGCGCCAGCAGTGAGACCCCAGGGGCCGAGCAGTACTTC.

The rearrangement uses TRBV7-2 and TRBJ2-1; either TRBD1 or TRBD2 may supply D (5 bases each). Germline V gene sequence: CDR1 SGHTA, CDR2 FQGNSA. The CDR3 length is 16 residues. V dropped 1 base and J dropped 6 bases, with 16 bases sitting between them. The CDR3 protein is CASSLVPPGTPNEQFF. CDR3 nucleotides: TGTGCCAGCAGCTTAGTCCCCCCCGGGACCCCCAATGAGCAGTTCTTC.

This clonotype was picked up one time. The chain is built from TRBV29-1 and TRBJ1-1, with D perhaps matching TRBD1 (6 bases). Trimming removed 1 base from V and 3 bases from J, with 15 bases in between. Germline loops: CDR1 SQVTM, CDR2 ANQGSEA. The CDR3 has 15 amino acids. The CDR3 DNA sequence: TGCAGCGTTGAAGGGGAGGGGGGCTCGTACACTGAAGCTTTCTTT. Amino acids: CSVEGEGGSYTEAFF.

This chain's CDR3 is CSVARGQGNEQYF. In DNA, the CDR3 is TGCAGCGTTGCCAGAGGACAGGGGAACGAGCAGTACTTC. This chain connects TRBV29-1 to TRBJ2-4; 9 nucleotides agree with TRBD1. The DNA end is a closer match to TRBJ2-7, so the J assignment may be wrong. This CDR3 comprises 13 residues. Germline CDR1 and CDR2: SQVTM and ANQGSEA.

This chain connects TRBV18 to TRBJ2-5, with 7 bases lining up with TRBD1. This CDR3 region has 14 residues. Germline-derived CDR1 and CDR2 are KGHSH and LQKENI. V was pared by 3 bases and J by 1 base, with 2 bases of the junction left unmatched. CDR3 DNA: TGTGCCAGCTCACCGACAGGGTTCCAAGAGACCCAGTACTTC. Its protein product is CASSPTGFQETQYF.

This chain links TRBV24-1 with TRBJ2-5; D perhaps matches TRBD1 (5 bases). The tail of the sequence fits TRBJ2-7 better, so the J call may be wrong. CDR3 length: 13 residues. Per germline, CDR1 KGHDR and CDR2 SFDVKD. DNA for the CDR3: TGTGCCACCAGTGCAGGGTCTTACTACGAGCAGTACTTC. Protein product: CATSAGSYYEQYF.

The chain carries TRBV20-1 and TRBJ2-2; TRBD1 matches 7 bases. Germline V lookup: CDR1 DFQATT, CDR2 SNEGSKA (reference sequence). Trimming at V came to 3 bases and at J to 1 base, leaving 14 bases not matched to a gene. The CDR3 consists of 18 residues. CDR3 protein: CSARQIPGGERNTGELFF. The CDR3 region has the DNA TGCAGTGCTAGGCAAATCCCAGGGGGAGAGAGGAACACCGGGGAGCTGTTTTTT.

The chain is built from TRBV29-1 and TRBJ2-3; either TRBD1 or TRBD2 may supply D (5 bases each). Trimming removed 1 base at V and 1 base at J, with 12 bases between. Per the germline V gene, CDR1 is SQVTM and CDR2 is ANQGSEA. This CDR3 contains 15 residues. The CDR3 spells CSVEGTLDGTDTQYF. The DNA for the CDR3 is TGCAGCGTTGAAGGGACACTAGACGGCACAGATACGCAGTATTTT.

This clonotype was detected a few times. The rearrangement uses TRBV7-9 and TRBJ2-5; D is perhaps TRBD1 (6 bases). The V and J ends lost 7 bases and 1 base respectively, with 22 bases between them. The CDR3 is made up of 17 amino acids. The germline gives CDR1 SEHNR, CDR2 FQNEAQ (reference sequence). The CDR3 coding sequence is TGTGCCAGCACCTCTCCGAGGGACAAAAGAGGCCAAGAGACCCAGTACTTC. This encodes CASTSPRDKRGQETQYF.

The chain links TRBV10-3 to TRBJ2-5, with a possible D match to TRBD2 (5 bases). Germline V gene data show CDR1 as ENHRY and CDR2 as SYGVKD. The CDR3 has 12 residues. The ends were cut back, 9 bases at V and 3 bases at J, with 11 bases in the middle. As DNA, the CDR3 is TGTGCCATAGGGAGACCTGAAGAGACCCAGTACTTC. Protein: CAIGRPEETQYF.

The chain is built from TRBV6-6 and TRBJ1-5; possibly TRBD1 for D (5 bases). This CDR3 has 16 residues. V lost 6 bases and J lost 2, with 17 bases in between. The germline gives CDR1 MNHNY, CDR2 SVGAGI (reference sequence). CDR3 protein: CASSRTQGLGNQPQHF. The CDR3 DNA follows: TGTGCCAGCAGCCGAACTCAGGGATTAGGCAATCAGCCCCAGCATTTT.

This chain joins TRBV28 and TRBJ2-7; TRBD1 aligns across 9 bases. From germline, CDR1 is MDHEN and CDR2 SYDVKM. V lost 6 bases to trimming and J lost 7 bases; unmatched junction nucleotides: 10. The CDR3 covers 14 residues. CDR3: CASSDPQGAREQYF. DNA for the CDR3: TGTGCCAGCAGCGACCCACAGGGGGCGCGTGAGCAGTACTTC.

The chain has TRBV20-1 and TRBJ1-6, with 8 bases identical to TRBD1. Germline-derived CDR1 and CDR2 are DFQATT and SNEGSKA (reference sequence). V shed 0 bases and J 12 bases; nucleotides not matched to a gene: 13. The CDR3 totals 16 residues. As DNA, the CDR3 is TGCAGTGCTAGAGATCAGGGCAGGGGGCCCTTAGGACCCCTCCACTTT. Amino acids: CSARDQGRGPLGPLHF.

The chain has TRBV5-1 and TRBJ2-6, with D uncertain. The CDR3 has 16 amino acids. V was clipped by 0 bases and J by 4 bases, with 11 bases between them. Germline V lookup: CDR1 SGHRS, CDR2 YFSETQ. The CDR3 loop is CASSLGSSTGANVLTF. CDR3 coding DNA: TGCGCCAGCAGCTTGGGGTCTAGTACCGGGGCCAACGTCCTGACTTTC.

The chain employs TRBV20-1 and TRBJ2-6; D gene uncertain. Germline CDR1 and CDR2: DFQATT and SNEGSKA (reference sequence). V shed 6 bases and J shed 0 bases, with 12 bases lying between them. This CDR3 spans 15 amino acids. CDR3 region: CSAIGRNSGANVLTF. DNA of the CDR3: TGCAGTGCGATCGGGCGGAACTCTGGGGCCAACGTCCTGACTTTC.